A single T cell receptor (beta chain) is shown here with its context. The CDR3 is made up of 13 amino acids. Germline V CDR1 and CDR2: MNHEY, SVGEGT. The trim removed 5 bases at V and 7 bases at J, leaving 6 bases unmatched. Per the authors' pipeline: For nucleated cells, counts were estimated from reference gene primer amplification. Clones were read by immunoSEQ multiplex PCR, and TCRdb kept only the in-frame ones, dropping some. That table furnishes V, J and clone size, whereas the DNA furnished D and trimming. This sample carries about 80,000 clones, around four fifths of them seen once, and the ten largest clones take 15% to 20%. The data stem from a study of blood T cell repertoires in COVID-19. Across the whole study: The study drew acute and convalescent COVID-19 samples from the United States, Italy and Spain.

Specimen: peripheral blood. The clonotype originates from a man at least 80 years old with active or convalescent COVID-19. The rearrangement uses TRBV6-2 or TRBV6-3 and TRBJ2-5, with 8 bases lining up with TRBD1. The CDR3 protein is CASSGQGYGTQYF. CDR3 DNA: TGTGCCAGCAGTGGACAGGGTTACGGGACCCAGTACTTC.